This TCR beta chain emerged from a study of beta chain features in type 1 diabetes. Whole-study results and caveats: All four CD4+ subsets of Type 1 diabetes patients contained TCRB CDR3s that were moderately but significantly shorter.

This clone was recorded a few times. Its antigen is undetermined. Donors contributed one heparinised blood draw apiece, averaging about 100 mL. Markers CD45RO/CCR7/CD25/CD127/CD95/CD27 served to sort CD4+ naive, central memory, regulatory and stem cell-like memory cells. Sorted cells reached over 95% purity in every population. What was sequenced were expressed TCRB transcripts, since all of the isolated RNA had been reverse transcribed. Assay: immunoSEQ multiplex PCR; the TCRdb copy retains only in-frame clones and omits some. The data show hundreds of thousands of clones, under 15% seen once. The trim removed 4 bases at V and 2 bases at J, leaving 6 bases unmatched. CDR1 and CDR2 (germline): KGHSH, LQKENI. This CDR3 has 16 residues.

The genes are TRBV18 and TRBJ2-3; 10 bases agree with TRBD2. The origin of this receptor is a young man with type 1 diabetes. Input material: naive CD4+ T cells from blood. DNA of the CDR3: TGTGCCAGCTCACAAGGACTAGCGGCTGCCACAGATACGCAGTATTTT. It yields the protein CASSQGLAAATDTQYF.